The sequence of this T cell receptor (beta chain) was determined in a study of blood T cell repertoires in COVID-19. About the study: Whether acute or convalescent, the COVID-19 samples came from the United States, Italy and Spain. Nucleic acid was either cDNA or gDNA, and it came from T cells, B-cell-depleted T cells, or PBMCs.

Germline V CDR1 and CDR2: MNHEY, SMNVEV (reference sequence). The CDR3 has 13 amino acids. V gave up 2 bases and J gave up 7 bases, with 8 bases separating them. TCRdb keeps only in-frame clones here, not all; method: immunoSEQ multiplex PCR. The table records 120,000 or so clones, around 87% of them present only once. A single count supports this clone. The clonotype comes from a man aged 50-60 years with acute or convalescent COVID-19. The sample was peripheral blood. The chain is built from TRBV27 and TRBJ1-4, with D possibly matching TRBD1 (6 bases). The CDR3 protein is CASSLVDSEKLFF. As DNA, the CDR3 is TGTGCCAGCAGTTTAGTGGACAGTGAAAAACTGTTTTTT. Combining the CDR3 with reference TRBV27 and TRBJ1-4 gives the whole variable domain EAQVTQNPRYLITVTGKKLTVTCSQNMNHEYMSWYRQDPGLGLRQIYYSMNVEVTDKGDVPEGYKVSRKEKRNFPLILESPSPNQTSLYFCASSLVDSEKLFFGSGTQLSVL.